The 15 T cell receptor beta chains below come from one sample, sequenced in a study of CD8 T cells in Susac syndrome. RNA amounts of about 0.5 to 1 ug underwent reverse transcription with random hexamers. TCRdb re-called the immunoSEQ multiplex PCR reads through MiXCR, storing one row per CDR3 protein. The sample lists under 550,000 distinct CDR3 sequences; 85% to 90% were seen once. Sequenced material: CD8+ T cells from PBMCs. These TCRs come from a human donor with multiple sclerosis.

The chain couples TRBV4-2 to TRBJ1-5; no clear D gene. V lost 0 bases to trimming and J lost 6 bases, with 6 bases between them. This CDR3 is 13 amino acids long. Germline lookup yields CDR1 LGHNA and CDR2 YNFKEQ. The CDR3 reads CASSQDSVQPQHF. In DNA, the CDR3 is TGTGCCAGCAGCCAAGATTCCGTTCAGCCCCAGCATTTT.

The chain uses TRBV14 and TRBJ2-2; 9 bases agree with TRBD1. This CDR3 has 16 amino acids. Germline V gene sequence: CDR1 SGHDN, CDR2 FVKESK. Trimming removed 2 bases from V and 4 bases from J; junction bases left unmatched: 5. CDR3 region: CASSQYRGPRTGELFF. CDR3 DNA: TGTGCCAGCAGCCAATACAGGGGGCCGCGCACCGGGGAGCTGTTTTTT.

The chain joins TRBV4-1 to TRBJ1-1, with 8 nucleotides matching TRBD1. The CDR3 length is 15 residues. The germline gives CDR1 MGHRA, CDR2 YSYEKL. The V segment lost 3 bases and the J segment 6 bases; nucleotides outside the gene matches: 9. DNA of the CDR3: TGCGCCAGCAGCCATGCGGACAGGGCAAGGGCTGAAGCTTTCTTT. It is translated as CASSHADRARAEAFF.

The J gene is TRBJ1-3, the V gene TRBV3-1; D gene uncertain. V was shortened by 0 bases and J by 4 bases, with 16 bases between the two germline ends. The CDR3 contains 17 residues. CDR1 is LGHDT and CDR2 is YNNKEL in the germline V gene (reference sequence). CDR3 protein: CASSQDEVFVEGNTIYF. CDR3 nucleotides: TGTGCCAGCAGCCAAGATGAGGTTTTCGTAGAAGGAAACACCATATATTTT.

J is TRBJ1-2 and V is TRBV15, with unresolved D. Trimming stripped 7 bases from V and 2 bases from J, with 20 bases between. Per germline, CDR1 LNHNV and CDR2 YYDKDF (reference sequence). The CDR3 totals 16 residues. CDR3 coding DNA: TGTGCCACCATCGGAGAAACCGATCGAGGAAACTATGGCTACACCTTC. Protein: CATIGETDRGNYGYTF.

This clonotype was seen a handful of times. The chain combines TRBV19 with TRBJ1-5; unclear D gene. CDR3 length equals 12 residues. Germline CDR1 is LNHDA and CDR2 is SQIVND (reference sequence). V was trimmed by 8 bases and J by 0 bases, leaving 5 bases between them. CDR3 DNA: TGTGCCAGTCGGGTTAGCAATCAGCCCCAGCATTTT. Amino acids: CASRVSNQPQHF. Based on the CDR3 plus reference TRBV19 and TRBJ1-5, the full variable domain is DGGITQSPKYLFRKEGQNVTLSCEQNLNHDAMYWYRQDPGQGLRLIYYSQIVNDFQKGDIAEGYSVSREKKESFPLTVTSAQKNPTAFYLCASRVSNQPQHFGDGTRLSIL.

V usage is TRBV5-6 and J usage is TRBJ2-5; D ambiguous. CDR1 is SGHDT, CDR2 YYEEEE, per germline. Deletions cut 1 base from V and 1 base from J, with 11 bases between. There are 15 residues in the CDR3. The CDR3 sequence is CASSLFLVPQETQYF. CDR3 coding DNA: TGTGCCAGCAGCTTGTTCCTAGTGCCCCAAGAGACCCAGTACTTC.

This clonotype was seen only a few times. V is TRBV6-1 and J is TRBJ2-1; 9 bases match TRBD1. The CDR3 totals 15 residues. V shed 7 bases, J shed 3 bases, and the junction held 7 bases outside the gene matches. Germline CDR1 reads MNHNS; CDR2 reads SASEGT. The CDR3 reads CASTIRTGDYNEQFF. DNA of the CDR3: TGTGCCAGCACCATCCGGACAGGGGACTACAATGAGCAGTTCTTC.

V usage is TRBV12-3 or TRBV12-4 and J usage is TRBJ2-7; 10 nucleotides match TRBD1. The CDR3 has 15 amino acids. J gave up 4 bases and V 5 bases, and 8 bases lay outside the gene matches. The CDR3 DNA is TGTGCCAGCAGTCTTTGGGACAGGGGAAAATACGAGCAGTACTTC. Translation: CASSLWDRGKYEQYF.

CDR3 amino acids: CASSERGHYNEQFF. The CDR3 DNA follows: TGCGCCAGCAGCGAGCGGGGGCACTACAATGAGCAGTTCTTC. The genes are TRBV5-1 and TRBJ2-1, with TRBD2 matching 8 bases. Trimming at V came to 4 bases and at J to 3 bases, leaving 3 bases not matched to a gene. The germline V gene has CDR1 SGHRS and CDR2 YFSETQ. This CDR3 spans 14 amino acids.

The chain joins TRBV30 to TRBJ2-7; 10 positions agree with TRBD1. Germline values: CDR1 GTSNPN, CDR2 SVGIG (reference sequence). This CDR3 is 14 amino acids long. With V trimmed by 0 bases and J by 3 bases, 2 bases remained unmatched. CDR3 nucleotides: TGTGCCTGGAGTGTTGACAGGGGGCTCTACGAGCAGTACTTC. Translation: CAWSVDRGLYEQYF.

This clonotype has a handful of counts. The J gene is TRBJ2-7, the V gene TRBV10-3; 9 bases are shared with TRBD1. There are 16 residues in the CDR3. The V segment lost 0 bases and the J segment 7 bases; nucleotides outside the gene matches: 10. From germline, CDR1 is ENHRY and CDR2 SYGVKD. The DNA for the CDR3 is TGTGCCATCAGTGAGTCCGGGACAGGGTCGCGGGTTGAGCAGTACTTC. It specifies CAISESGTGSRVEQYF.

This chain joins TRBV10-3 and TRBJ2-1; D possibly corresponds to TRBD2 (5 bases). V was clipped by 4 bases and J by 9 bases, with 10 bases between them. CDR1 is ENHRY, CDR2 SYGVKD, per germline. The CDR3 has 12 amino acids. CDR3 nucleotide sequence: TGTGCCATCAGTGTGGACTCTGGTGAGCAGTTCTTC. It specifies CAISVDSGEQFF.

The chain uses TRBV30 and TRBJ2-7; 12 bases align to TRBD1. After removal of 7 bases from V and 3 bases from J, the junction contained 4 bases not matched to a gene. From germline, CDR1 is GTSNPN and CDR2 SVGIG (reference sequence). CDR3 size: 13 residues. CDR3 bases: TGTGCCTTCCGGGACAGGGGGCTCTACGAGCAGTACTTC. Translating gives CAFRDRGLYEQYF.

The genes are TRBV10-3 and TRBJ2-7; no clear D. V was trimmed by 3 bases and J by 6 bases, leaving 6 bases between them. The length of the CDR3 is 11 residues. Per the germline V gene, CDR1 is ENHRY and CDR2 is SYGVKD. CDR3 DNA: TGTGCCATCAGTGATATATCCGAGCAGTACTTC. Translating gives CAISDISEQYF.